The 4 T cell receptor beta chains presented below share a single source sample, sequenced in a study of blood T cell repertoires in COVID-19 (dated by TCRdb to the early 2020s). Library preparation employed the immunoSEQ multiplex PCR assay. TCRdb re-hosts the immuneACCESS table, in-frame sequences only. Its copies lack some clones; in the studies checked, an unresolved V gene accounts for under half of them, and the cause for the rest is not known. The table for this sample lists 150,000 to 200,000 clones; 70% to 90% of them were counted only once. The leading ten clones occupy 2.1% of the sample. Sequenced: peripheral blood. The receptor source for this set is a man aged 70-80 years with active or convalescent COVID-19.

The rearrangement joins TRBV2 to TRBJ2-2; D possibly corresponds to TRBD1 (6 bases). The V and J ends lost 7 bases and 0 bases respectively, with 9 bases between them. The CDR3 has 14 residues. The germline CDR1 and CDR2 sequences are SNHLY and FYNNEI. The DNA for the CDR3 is TGTGCCAGCACTGGACAGACGAACACCGGGGAGCTGTTTTTT. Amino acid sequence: CASTGQTNTGELFF.

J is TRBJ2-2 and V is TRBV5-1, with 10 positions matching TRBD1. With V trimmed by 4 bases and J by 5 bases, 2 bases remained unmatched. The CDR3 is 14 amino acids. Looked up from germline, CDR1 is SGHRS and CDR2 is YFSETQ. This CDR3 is CASSGGQGTGELFF. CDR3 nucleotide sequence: TGCGCCAGCAGCGGGGGACAGGGGACCGGGGAGCTGTTTTTT.

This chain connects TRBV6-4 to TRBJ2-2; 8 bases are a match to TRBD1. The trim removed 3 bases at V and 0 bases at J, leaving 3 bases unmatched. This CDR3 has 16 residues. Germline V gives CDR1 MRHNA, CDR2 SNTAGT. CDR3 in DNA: TGTGCCAGCAGTGATAGGACAGGGACGAACACCGGGGAGCTGTTTTTT. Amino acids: CASSDRTGTNTGELFF.

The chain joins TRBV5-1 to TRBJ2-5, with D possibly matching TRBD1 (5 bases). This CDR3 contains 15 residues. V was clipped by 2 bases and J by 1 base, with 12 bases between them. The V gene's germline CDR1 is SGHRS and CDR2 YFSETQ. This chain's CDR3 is CASSFTDSPQETQYF. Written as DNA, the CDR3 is TGCGCCAGCAGCTTTACAGACAGTCCCCAAGAGACCCAGTACTTC. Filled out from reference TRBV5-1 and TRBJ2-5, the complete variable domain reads KAGVTQTPRYLIKTRGQQVTLSCSPISGHRSVSWYQQTPGQGLQFLFEYFSETQRNKGNFPGRFSGRQFSNSRSEMNVSTLELGDSALYLCASSFTDSPQETQYFGPGTRLLVL.